This T cell receptor (beta chain) was sequenced in a study of Ad26.COV2.S vaccination and SARS-CoV-2 variants. As to this clone: Antigen unknown.

Here immunoSEQ multiplex PCR was the method, and the copy in TCRdb shows in-frame clones only, minus some. The repertoire holds about 400,000 clones, with about 89% as singletons. Study-wide results and limits: Breadth measured for non-spike TCRs was similar across vaccine and placebo recipients.

This sample's treatment: 19 received Ad26.COV2.S at low or high dose, single or two shots; 5 received placebo; per-sample allocation not given. Samples came from day 63 after the first vaccine or placebo injection. An adult aged 18-55 years in Boston served as the donor. Vaccine was an Ad26 vector expressing Wuhan-strain SARS-CoV-2 spike. Germline V gives CDR1 SGDLS, CDR2 YYNGEE. V was trimmed by 4 bases and J by 3 bases, leaving 10 bases between them. This CDR3 comprises 13 residues. This material consisted of peripheral blood, taken in a trial of Ad26.COV2.S vaccine versus placebo. The receptor's source is a person between 18 and 59 years old who received the Ad26.COV2.S COVID-19 vaccine or a placebo. The chain joins TRBV9 to TRBJ2-5; D is unclear. CDR3 in amino acids: CASSSEGKETQYF. The CDR3 DNA follows: TGTGCCAGCAGCTCGGAAGGGAAAGAGACCCAGTACTTC.